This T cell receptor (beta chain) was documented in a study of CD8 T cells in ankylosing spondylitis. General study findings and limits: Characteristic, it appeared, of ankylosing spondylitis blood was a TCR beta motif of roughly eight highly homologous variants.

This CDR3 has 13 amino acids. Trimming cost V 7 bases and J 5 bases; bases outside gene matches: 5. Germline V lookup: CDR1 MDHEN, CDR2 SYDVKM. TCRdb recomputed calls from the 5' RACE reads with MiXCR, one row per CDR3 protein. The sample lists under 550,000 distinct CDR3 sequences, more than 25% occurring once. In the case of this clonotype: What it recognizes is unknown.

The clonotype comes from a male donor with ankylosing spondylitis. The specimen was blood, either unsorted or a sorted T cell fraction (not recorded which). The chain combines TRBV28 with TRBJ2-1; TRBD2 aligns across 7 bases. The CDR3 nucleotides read TGTGCCAGCAACGCGGGAGAGGACAATGAGCAGTTCTTC. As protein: CASNAGEDNEQFF.